This T cell receptor (beta chain) was sequenced in a study of immune cell composition in non-small cell lung cancer. The V and J ends lost 3 bases and 5 bases respectively, with 11 bases between them. The CDR3 is 14 residues long. Germline loops: CDR1 MDHEN, CDR2 SYDVKM. This table comes from immunoSEQ multiplex PCR, and its TCRdb copy is limited to in-frame clones, with some not included. The sample contains roughly 3,100 clones, 65% to 85% of which appear only once. The receptor comes from a human donor with non-small cell lung cancer. The sample consisted of lung tumor tissue. The rearrangement uses TRBV28 and TRBJ1-5, with D maybe TRBD1 (5 bases). Here the CDR3 DNA reads TGTGCCAGCAGTTTCAGTAGGGGATATCAGCCCCAGCATTTT. Amino acids: CASSFSRGYQPQHF.